A single sample is the source of the 30 T cell receptor beta chains below, sequenced in a study of T cells in Graves' hyperthyroidism and ophthalmopathy. Researchers took RNA transcripts and amplified the TCR beta CDR3 regions from them. The primer set for the first-round RT-PCR of the TCR CDR3 was HTBI. TCRdb reprocessed the multiplex PCR reads via MiXCR and lists one record per CDR3 protein. The repertoire holds more than 500,000 distinct CDR3 sequences, approximately 49% seen once, with about 43% in the top ten. The sequenced material came from peripheral blood or thyroid tissue (not recorded which). The receptors here all came from an adult woman with Graves' disease, either hyperthyroidism or ophthalmopathy (not recorded which).

This clonotype turned up a few times. The chain has TRBV15 and TRBJ1-2; the D gene is possibly TRBD1 (6 bases). Germline V lookup: CDR1 LNHNV, CDR2 YYDKDF (reference sequence). The CDR3 loop spans 13 amino acids. V was clipped by 1 base and J by 6 bases, with 9 bases between them. The CDR3 DNA reads as TGTGCCACCAGCAGAGGGGCAGGGGATGGCTACACCTTC. Translation gives CATSRGAGDGYTF.

This chain uses TRBV5-1 with TRBJ2-3; TRBD2 matches at 11 bases. The CDR3 loop spans 15 amino acids. Germline trimming cut 2 bases from V and 5 bases from J; bases unmatched to any gene: 4. CDR1 is SGHRS, CDR2 YFSETQ, per germline. CDR3: CASSLTSGSGDTQYF. The DNA for the CDR3 is TGCGCCAGCAGCTTAACTAGCGGGAGTGGAGATACGCAGTATTTT.

This clonotype has only a few counts. The chain links TRBV10-3 to TRBJ2-2; TRBD2 matches at 11 bases. This CDR3 region has 14 residues. Germline lookup yields CDR1 ENHRY and CDR2 SYGVKD. V was pared by 2 bases and J by 8 bases, with 1 base of the junction left unmatched. CDR3 protein: CAISERLAGGELFF. The DNA for the CDR3 is TGTGCCATCAGTGAGAGACTAGCGGGAGGGGAGCTGTTTTTT.

This clonotype was seen at least ten times. The chain links TRBV7-2 to TRBJ1-2, with 8 bases fitting TRBD1. The length of the CDR3 is 15 residues. V lost 6 bases, J lost 8 bases, and 14 bases stayed unmatched. The V gene's germline CDR1 is SGHTA and CDR2 FQGNSA. The CDR3 coding sequence is TGTGCCAGCAGTAAAGACAGGGGCGAGACCGTCGGCTACACCTTC. It translates to CASSKDRGETVGYTF.

This clonotype was seen once. Its ends do not fully match the called genes, so a read error is possible. The rearrangement links TRBV20-1 to TRBJ1-1; maybe TRBD1 (5 bases). CDR3 length equals 11 residues. Germline V gives CDR1 DFQATT, CDR2 SNEGSKA (reference sequence). The CDR3 DNA follows: TGCAGTGTCATGGTGGACACTGAAGCCTTCTTT. It translates to CSVMVDTEAFF.

This clonotype was seen just once. The gene calls are TRBV2 and TRBJ1-1; D might be TRBD1 (5 bases). There are 14 residues in the CDR3. V lost 7 bases to trimming and J lost 2 bases, with 14 bases between them. The germline V gene has CDR1 SNHLY and CDR2 FYNNEI. The CDR3 region is CASNQRGSNTEAFF. Here the CDR3 DNA reads TGTGCCAGCAATCAGCGGGGGAGCAACACTGAAGCTTTCTTT.

This clonotype was observed a handful of times. V is TRBV7-3 and J is TRBJ2-3; D is ambiguous. V lost 1 base to trimming and J lost 2 bases, with 7 bases between them. The CDR3 is 14 amino acids. The germline gives CDR1 SGHTA, CDR2 FQGTGA. The CDR3 bases are TGTGCCAGCAGCTTAAGCACCTACACAGATACGCAGTATTTT. Amino acids: CASSLSTYTDTQYF.

In this sample, this clonotype turned up many times. Here the CDR3 reads CASSELYQETQYF. CDR3 nucleotides: TGTGCCAGCAGTGAATTGTACCAAGAGACCCAGTACTTC. This sequence joins TRBV2 and TRBJ2-5; D is unresolved. Trimming stripped 2 bases from V and 0 bases from J, with 4 bases between. The CDR3 is 13 amino acids. Germline V gene sequence: CDR1 SNHLY, CDR2 FYNNEI.

This clonotype was counted at least ten times. This sequence joins TRBV5-1 and TRBJ1-1, with unresolved D. The V end was cut by 0 bases, the J end by 3 bases, with 18 bases between. The CDR3 totals 17 residues. CDR1 SGHRS and CDR2 YFSETQ come from the germline V gene. The CDR3 region has the DNA TGCGCCAGCAGCTTGGGGGCAGGCCCCTGGGAGGACACTGAAGCTTTCTTT. It specifies CASSLGAGPWEDTEAFF. Drawing the rest from reference TRBV5-1 and TRBJ1-1, the complete variable domain is KAGVTQTPRYLIKTRGQQVTLSCSPISGHRSVSWYQQTPGQGLQFLFEYFSETQRNKGNFPGRFSGRQFSNSRSEMNVSTLELGDSALYLCASSLGAGPWEDTEAFFGQGTRLTVV.

This chain joins TRBV11-2 and TRBJ2-7; no firm D call. Deletions cut 8 bases from V and 0 bases from J, with 11 bases between. CDR1 is SGHAT and CDR2 is FQNNGV in the germline V gene. This CDR3 spans 13 amino acids. The CDR3 DNA reads TGTGCCAGCGGCTCGCCCGTCTCCTACGAGCAGTACTTC. This sequence encodes CASGSPVSYEQYF.

This clonotype showed up just once. Since no conserved phenylalanine or tryptophan closes the CDR3, a read error is the likely cause. Because the CDR3's place on the DNA is in doubt, the DNA is left out and the CDR3 is given as listed by TCRdb. J is TRBJ1-4 and V is TRBV6-6; the listed D gene, TRBD1, was not tested against the DNA. The CDR3 spans 9 amino acids, including both terminal residues. The germline V gene encodes CDR1 MNHNY and CDR2 SVGAGI (reference sequence). The CDR3 spells CASRTGGGY.

In this sample, this clonotype turned up many times. V and J are TRBV7-2 and TRBJ1-1; a weak D match, TRBD1 (6 bases). The CDR3 is 13 residues long. Germline CDR1 reads SGHTA; CDR2 reads FQGNSA. Deletions cut 6 bases from V and 7 bases from J, with 15 bases between. The CDR3 DNA reads TGTGCCAGCAGGCCCACGGGACACAGTGAAGCTTTCTTT. Protein: CASRPTGHSEAFF.

As for this clonotype: One base away lies a much larger clone, so this may be a sequencing read error. The rearrangement uses TRBV6-1 and TRBJ2-7, with no clear D. Germline loops: CDR1 MNHNS, CDR2 SASEGT. The ends were cut back, 2 bases at V and 12 bases at J, with 14 bases in the middle. The CDR3 is 12 amino acids. In DNA, the CDR3 is TGTGCCAGCAGTGAACTAGGGCTTCAGCGGTACTTC. Translated, it gives CASSELGLQRYF.

There are many counts of this clonotype. J is TRBJ1-1 and V is TRBV12-3 or TRBV12-4, with unresolved D. The CDR3 has 13 residues. The V end lost 6 bases, the J end lost 4 bases, and 12 bases lay between the germline ends. The CDR3 DNA sequence: TGTGCCAGCAGGCCTCTCGGGCCCACTGAAGCTTTCTTT. Its protein is CASRPLGPTEAFF.

The sample holds many counts of this clonotype. V usage is TRBV9 and J usage is TRBJ2-7; D is perhaps TRBD2 (5 bases). Trimming stripped 4 bases from V and 6 bases from J, with 14 bases between. In germline, CDR1 is SGDLS, CDR2 YYNGEE. The CDR3 is 13 residues long. The CDR3 coding sequence is TGTGCCAGCAGCCCCCGCTCTAGCAGCGAGCAGTACTTC. Encoded protein: CASSPRSSSEQYF.

CDR3 amino acids: CSALPWDRSANYGYTF. DNA for the CDR3: TGCAGCGCTCTCCCTTGGGACAGGTCAGCTAACTATGGCTACACCTTC. The V and J genes are TRBV29-1 and TRBJ1-2; 8 bases align to TRBD1. Germline V CDR1 and CDR2: SQVTM, ANQGSEA. The V gene end was trimmed by 7 bases and the J gene end by 0 bases; junction bases not matched to a gene: 13. CDR3 size: 16 residues. The full variable domain, completed using reference TRBV29-1 and TRBJ1-2, is SAVISQKPSRDICQRGTSLTIQCQVDSQVTMMFWYRQQPGQSLTLIATANQGSEATYESGFVIDKFPISRPNLTFSTLTVSNMSPEDSSIYLCSALPWDRSANYGYTFGSGTRLTVV.

The chain couples TRBV7-9 to TRBJ1-2, with D possibly matching TRBD1 (6 bases). Per germline, CDR1 SEHNR and CDR2 FQNEAQ (reference sequence). Trimming cost V 5 bases and J 6 bases, with 22 bases left between them. This CDR3 is built from 16 residues. CDR3 loop: CASSPQGVTNENGYTF. The CDR3 DNA is TGTGCCAGCAGCCCACAGGGTGTGACTAATGAAAATGGCTACACCTTC.

This clonotype was found once. A read error is likely, as this CDR3 ends without the conserved phenylalanine or tryptophan. The chain links TRBV10-2 to TRBJ2-7; 8 bases map to TRBD1. Germline V gene lookup returns CDR1 WSHSY and CDR2 SAAADI. After removal of 6 bases from V and 0 bases from J, the junction contained 10 bases not matched to a gene. The CDR3 has 16 amino acids. The CDR3: CASSLDGTGSSYEQYL. Here the CDR3 DNA reads TGCGCCAGCAGCCTAGACGGGACAGGAAGCTCCTACGAGCAGTACCTC.

This chain connects TRBV10-3 to TRBJ1-5; 7 bases are a match to TRBD1. Germline V gene data show CDR1 as ENHRY and CDR2 as SYGVKD. CDR3 length equals 14 residues. J gave up 14 bases and V 6 bases, and 16 bases lay outside the gene matches. In DNA form, the CDR3 reads TGTGCCATCAGGACAGACAGGGCAAATTCCTACGAGCATTTT. This codes for CAIRTDRANSYEHF.

This clonotype was seen a few times. CDR3 coding DNA: TGTGCCAGCAGTGGCGACAGGGCGCTAACCTACGAGCAGTACTTC. Residues: CASSGDRALTYEQYF. The chain is built from TRBV2 and TRBJ2-7, with 7 bases lining up with TRBD1. The length of the CDR3 is 15 residues. The J segment lost 2 bases and the V segment lost 4 bases, leaving 8 bases of the junction unmatched. Germline assignment: CDR1 SNHLY and CDR2 FYNNEI.

This sequence joins TRBV7-2 and TRBJ2-5, with no clear D. There are 14 residues in the CDR3. Trimming pared 5 bases from V and 2 bases from J, leaving 12 bases between. Germline V CDR1 and CDR2: SGHTA, FQGNSA. In nucleotides, the CDR3 is TGTGCCAGCAGCCCCCGGGCGAGGCAAGAGACCCAGTACTTC. The encoded protein is CASSPRARQETQYF.

This chain uses TRBV20-1 with TRBJ1-2; possible D gene TRBD1, 5 bases. With 5 bases removed from V and 6 bases from J, the gap between germline ends came to 28 bases. Germline CDR1 and CDR2: DFQATT and SNEGSKA (reference sequence). CDR3 size: 17 residues. As DNA, the CDR3 is TGCAGTGCTTTCAGGGTGGAGGACACTTCCGGGGACGATGGCTACACCTTC. This sequence encodes CSAFRVEDTSGDDGYTF.

V is TRBV6-1 and J is TRBJ1-6, with 7 nucleotides matching TRBD1. The CDR3 totals 14 residues. The germline gives CDR1 MNHNS, CDR2 SASEGT. The V segment lost 5 bases and the J segment 10 bases; nucleotides outside the gene matches: 8. CDR3 loop: CASSFGGTASPLHF. CDR3 nucleotides: TGTGCCAGCAGTTTTGGAGGGACAGCCTCACCCCTCCACTTT.

CDR3 region: CASSSTAGTLYGYTF. In nucleotides, the CDR3 is TGTGCCAGCAGCTCGACCGCCGGGACACTTTATGGCTACACCTTC. The V and J genes are TRBV7-6 and TRBJ1-2; a weak D match, TRBD1 (6 bases). Germline CDR1 is SGHVS and CDR2 is FNYEAQ. CDR3 length: 15 amino acids. V was trimmed by 4 bases and J by 5 bases, leaving 17 bases between them.

At least ten counts were recorded for this clonotype. The V call is TRBV29-1, the J call TRBJ1-1; the D is unclear. Germline CDR1 reads SQVTM; CDR2 reads ANQGSEA. The germline V and J ends were trimmed by 6 bases and 5 bases, with 16 bases remaining between them. The CDR3 covers 13 residues. CDR3 coding DNA: TGCAGCGTGAGCCGGCCCTTGGGGACTGAAGCTTTCTTT. It encodes CSVSRPLGTEAFF. The full variable domain, its missing parts supplied by reference TRBV29-1 and TRBJ1-1, is SAVISQKPSRDICQRGTSLTIQCQVDSQVTMMFWYRQQPGQSLTLIATANQGSEATYESGFVIDKFPISRPNLTFSTLTVSNMSPEDSSIYLCSVSRPLGTEAFFGQGTRLTVV.

This clonotype was observed a single time. The rearrangement uses TRBV2 and TRBJ1-6; D may be TRBD1 (6 bases). The V end lost 8 bases, the J end lost 0 bases, and 17 bases lay between the germline ends. The CDR3 sequence is 17 residues long. Germline V lookup: CDR1 SNHLY, CDR2 FYNNEI. CDR3 DNA sequence: TGTGCCAGCCGCGATAGGGGGGGGGGCTCCTATAATTCACCCCTCCACTTT. This codes for CASRDRGGGSYNSPLHF.

V usage is TRBV9 and J usage is TRBJ2-7, with D possibly TRBD2 on 6 matching bases. The germline V and J ends were trimmed by 3 bases and 0 bases, with 13 bases remaining between them. Germline V gene data show CDR1 as SGDLS and CDR2 as YYNGEE. There are 15 residues in the CDR3. The CDR3 region is CASSAGLGISYEQYF. As DNA, the CDR3 is TGTGCCAGCAGCGCGGGACTCGGAATCTCCTACGAGCAGTACTTC.

The sample holds many counts of this clonotype. The rearrangement uses TRBV20-1 and TRBJ2-2, with 9 bases that match TRBD2. The ends lost 1 base at V and 7 bases at J; junction bases unmatched: 4. CDR1 DFQATT and CDR2 SNEGSKA come from the germline V gene (reference sequence). CDR3 length: 14 residues. DNA of the CDR3: TGCAGTGCTAGAGCCGGGACTAGCCACGGGGAGCTGTTTTTT. Translated: CSARAGTSHGELFF.

The chain has TRBV29-1 and TRBJ1-1; the D gene is possibly TRBD1 (6 bases). Trimming shortened V by 3 bases and J by 11 bases, and 16 bases separated the two germline ends. Germline CDR1 and CDR2: SQVTM and ANQGSEA. The CDR3 sequence is 12 residues long. In nucleotides, the CDR3 is TGCAGCGTTGACCGACTAAGAGGGGGGGCTTTCTTT. Translation: CSVDRLRGGAFF.

This chain connects TRBV7-9 to TRBJ1-4; 9 nucleotides line up with TRBD1. J lost 9 bases, V lost 5 bases, and 7 bases had no gene match. CDR1 SEHNR and CDR2 FQNEAQ come from the germline V gene (reference sequence). This CDR3 has 14 residues. CDR3 nucleotides: TGTGCCAGCAGCCACCGGGACAGGGAGAAAAAACTGTTTTTT. Translated, it gives CASSHRDREKKLFF.